Listed below are T cell receptor beta chains from one sample, sequenced in a study of OX40 agonist ivuxolimab in advanced cancers. This table comes from immunoSEQ multiplex PCR, and its TCRdb copy is limited to in-frame clones, with some not included. The sample has 71,000 or so clones; approximately 86% are singletons. The specimen comprised CD4+ or CD8+ T cells sorted from blood, sampled in a trial of the OX40 agonist ivuxolimab. The receptor source for this set is an adult with an advanced solid tumor such as melanoma, head and neck, liver or kidney cancer. Both conserved end residues are part of each CDR3. The order of the fields is CDR3 protein, CDR3 DNA, D gene, V gene, clone size, J gene. A D gene is named only where the DNA matches it firmly. Clone size is not always given. Where it is, it says once, few, many or a class for expanded clones.

cdr3_aa: CASSLLQGAGSNQPQHF
cdr3_nt: TGTGCCAGCAGTTTACTACAGGGGGCCGGTAGCAATCAGCCCCAGCATTTT
d_call: TRBD1
v_call: TRBV27
clone_size: -
j_call: TRBJ1-5

cdr3_aa: CASSLTGTLAGELFF
cdr3_nt: TGTGCCAGCAGCTTAACGGGGACTCTGGCCGGGGAGCTGTTTTTT
d_call: -
v_call: TRBV7-9
clone_size: -
j_call: TRBJ2-2

cdr3_aa: CASSPIESSGNTIYF
cdr3_nt: TGTGCCAGCTCACCTATCGAGAGCTCTGGAAACACCATATATTTT
d_call: -
v_call: TRBV18
clone_size: -
j_call: TRBJ1-3

cdr3_aa: CASSRGVAEAFF
cdr3_nt: TGTGCCAGCAGCCGAGGGGTTGCTGAAGCTTTCTTT
d_call: -
v_call: TRBV5-6
clone_size: -
j_call: TRBJ1-1

cdr3_aa: CASSQATITANTEAFF
cdr3_nt: TGCGCCAGCAGCCAAGCTACCATAACCGCGAACACTGAAGCTTTCTTT
d_call: -
v_call: TRBV4-1
clone_size: -
j_call: TRBJ1-1

cdr3_aa: CASSLRMSSGNTIYF
cdr3_nt: TGTGCCAGCAGTTTGCGCATGAGCTCTGGAAACACCATATATTTT
d_call: -
v_call: TRBV6-5
clone_size: -
j_call: TRBJ1-3

cdr3_aa: CASCPSGSSYEQYF
cdr3_nt: TGTGCCAGTTGCCCTAGCGGGAGCTCCTACGAGCAGTACTTC
d_call: TRBD2
v_call: TRBV6-1
clone_size: -
j_call: TRBJ2-7

cdr3_aa: CASSPGQGSNTEAFF
cdr3_nt: TGTGCCAGCTCACCGGGACAGGGAAGCAACACTGAAGCTTTCTTT
d_call: TRBD1
v_call: TRBV18
clone_size: -
j_call: TRBJ1-1

cdr3_aa: CASSPGTSGTLNEQFF
cdr3_nt: TGTGCCAGCAGCCCTGGGACTAGCGGGACTCTTAATGAGCAGTTCTTC
d_call: TRBD2
v_call: TRBV11-2
clone_size: -
j_call: TRBJ2-1

cdr3_aa: CASSWARSGGSTDTQYF
cdr3_nt: TGCGCCAGCAGCTGGGCAAGATCAGGGGGTAGCACAGATACGCAGTATTTT
d_call: TRBD1
v_call: TRBV5-1
clone_size: -
j_call: TRBJ2-3

cdr3_aa: CASKSGGYEQYF
cdr3_nt: TGTGCCAGCAAGTCTGGGGGCTACGAGCAGTACTTC
d_call: -
v_call: TRBV28
clone_size: -
j_call: TRBJ2-7

cdr3_aa: CASTVAYEQFF
cdr3_nt: TGTGCCAGCACTGTAGCGTATGAGCAGTTCTTC
d_call: -
v_call: TRBV6-6
clone_size: -
j_call: TRBJ2-1

cdr3_aa: CASSRPLNTEAFF
cdr3_nt: TGTGCCAGCAGCCGGCCACTGAACACTGAAGCTTTCTTT
d_call: -
v_call: TRBV5-8
clone_size: -
j_call: TRBJ1-1

cdr3_aa: CASSLQGPDGYTF
cdr3_nt: TGTGCCAGCAGTCTACAGGGTCCGGATGGCTACACCTTC
d_call: -
v_call: TRBV2
clone_size: -
j_call: TRBJ1-2

cdr3_aa: CASSGGYYGYTF
cdr3_nt: TGTGCCAGCTCTGGGGGGTACTATGGCTACACCTTC
d_call: -
v_call: TRBV2
clone_size: -
j_call: TRBJ1-2

cdr3_aa: CASSLGLRLSGELFF
cdr3_nt: TGCGCCAGCAGCTTGGGACTCAGGCTGAGCGGGGAGCTGTTTTTT
d_call: -
v_call: TRBV5-1
clone_size: -
j_call: TRBJ2-2

cdr3_aa: CASSYSPPPRGSYTF
cdr3_nt: TGTGCCAGCAGTTACTCCCCGCCGCCTCGGGGGAGCTACACCTTC
d_call: -
v_call: TRBV6-5
clone_size: -
j_call: TRBJ1-2

cdr3_aa: CASTNWGRRGSYNEQFF
cdr3_nt: TGTGCCAGCACCAATTGGGGAAGGCGGGGCTCCTACAATGAGCAGTTCTTC
d_call: -
v_call: TRBV27
clone_size: once
j_call: TRBJ2-1

cdr3_aa: CASSFGRSGSSYEQYF
cdr3_nt: TGCGCCAGCAGCTTCGGCCGTAGCGGGAGCTCCTACGAGCAGTACTTC
d_call: TRBD2
v_call: TRBV5-1
clone_size: -
j_call: TRBJ2-7

cdr3_aa: CASSLVGTLEQYF
cdr3_nt: TGTGCCAGCAGCTTAGTAGGGACACTCGAGCAGTACTTC
d_call: -
v_call: TRBV13
clone_size: -
j_call: TRBJ2-7

cdr3_aa: CASSRQFGSPRIF
cdr3_nt: TGTGCCAGCAGCCGGCAGTTCGGGAGCCCCCGGATCTTC
d_call: -
v_call: TRBV11-3
clone_size: -
j_call: TRBJ2-1

cdr3_aa: CASSLVFCACYSNQPQHF
cdr3_nt: TGTGCCAGCAGCTTGGTTTTTTGTGCTTGCTATAGCAATCAGCCCCAGCATTTT
d_call: -
v_call: TRBV5-6
clone_size: once
j_call: TRBJ1-5

cdr3_aa: CASSPTSPEQYF
cdr3_nt: TGTGCCAGCAGCCCAACTAGTCCCGAGCAGTACTTC
d_call: -
v_call: TRBV28
clone_size: -
j_call: TRBJ2-7

cdr3_aa: CASSLAGVQYEQYF
cdr3_nt: TGTGCCAGCAGCTTAGCGGGGGTCCAATACGAGCAGTACTTC
d_call: -
v_call: TRBV11-3
clone_size: few
j_call: TRBJ2-7

cdr3_aa: CASSENRAGNNEQFF
cdr3_nt: TGTGCCAGCAGTGAAAATCGAGCGGGGAACAATGAGCAGTTCTTC
d_call: TRBD2
v_call: TRBV2
clone_size: -
j_call: TRBJ2-1

cdr3_aa: CASSQDPRANGANVLTF
cdr3_nt: TGCGCCAGCAGCCAAGATCCCAGGGCGAACGGGGCCAACGTCCTGACTTTC
d_call: -
v_call: TRBV4-3
clone_size: -
j_call: TRBJ2-6

cdr3_aa: CASSPSRDNTEAFF
cdr3_nt: TGTGCCAGCTCACCGTCCAGGGATAACACTGAAGCTTTCTTT
d_call: -
v_call: TRBV18
clone_size: few
j_call: TRBJ1-1

cdr3_aa: CASSLVGTGYGGQETQYF
cdr3_nt: TGCGCCAGCAGCTTGGTTGGGACAGGGTATGGGGGACAAGAGACCCAGTACTTC
d_call: TRBD1
v_call: TRBV5-1
clone_size: once
j_call: TRBJ2-5

cdr3_aa: CASSDPGTRGNNEQFF
cdr3_nt: TGTGCCAGCAGTGACCCGGGGACTAGAGGAAACAATGAGCAGTTCTTC
d_call: TRBD2
v_call: TRBV25-1
clone_size: -
j_call: TRBJ2-1

cdr3_aa: CASSTPGTSSGANVLTF
cdr3_nt: TGTGCCAGCAGTACCCCCGGGACATCGTCTGGGGCCAACGTCCTGACTTTC
d_call: -
v_call: TRBV25-1
clone_size: -
j_call: TRBJ2-6

cdr3_aa: CASSLSRPEQQFF
cdr3_nt: TGTGCCAGCAGCTTATCCAGGCCCGAGCAGCAGTTCTTC
d_call: -
v_call: TRBV7-6
clone_size: few
j_call: TRBJ2-1

cdr3_aa: CASSATSGSSNEQFF
cdr3_nt: TGTGCCAGCAGCGCGACTAGCGGGAGCTCCAATGAGCAGTTCTTC
d_call: TRBD2
v_call: TRBV9
clone_size: -
j_call: TRBJ2-1

cdr3_aa: CASSLDGNYGYTF
cdr3_nt: TGTGCCAGCAGCTTAGACGGAAACTATGGCTACACCTTC
d_call: -
v_call: TRBV11-3
clone_size: -
j_call: TRBJ1-2

cdr3_aa: CASSRQTNTEAFF
cdr3_nt: TGTGCCAGCAGCCGACAGACAAACACTGAAGCTTTCTTT
d_call: -
v_call: TRBV11-1
clone_size: -
j_call: TRBJ1-1

cdr3_aa: CASSLGHQGGYTEAFF
cdr3_nt: TGTGCCAGCAGCTTGGGCCACCAAGGGGGATACACTGAAGCTTTCTTT
d_call: -
v_call: TRBV5-6
clone_size: many
j_call: TRBJ1-1

cdr3_aa: CASSEFQGVTKNIQYF
cdr3_nt: TGTGCCAGCAGTGAATTTCAGGGGGTAACCAAAAACATTCAGTACTTC
d_call: TRBD1
v_call: TRBV2
clone_size: -
j_call: TRBJ2-4

cdr3_aa: CASSLASYEQYF
cdr3_nt: TGTGCCAGCAGCCTAGCTTCCTACGAGCAGTACTTC
d_call: -
v_call: TRBV28
clone_size: -
j_call: TRBJ2-7

cdr3_aa: CASSPGRNQPQHF
cdr3_nt: TGTGCCAGCAGTCCAGGGCGCAATCAGCCCCAGCATTTT
d_call: -
v_call: TRBV6-5
clone_size: -
j_call: TRBJ1-5

cdr3_aa: CASSHREGDGYTF
cdr3_nt: TGTGCCAGCAGCCACAGGGAAGGCGATGGCTACACCTTC
d_call: -
v_call: TRBV7-2
clone_size: -
j_call: TRBJ1-2

cdr3_aa: CASSLRAGGERSYTF
cdr3_nt: TGTGCCAGCAGTTTACGGGCAGGGGGTGAGAGAAGCTACACCTTC
d_call: TRBD1
v_call: TRBV27
clone_size: -
j_call: TRBJ1-2

cdr3_aa: CASSLYWDLTEAFF
cdr3_nt: TGTGCCAGCAGCTTATATTGGGACCTCACTGAAGCTTTCTTT
d_call: -
v_call: TRBV7-2
clone_size: -
j_call: TRBJ1-1

cdr3_aa: CASSISGTGGQPQHF
cdr3_nt: TGTGCCAGTAGTATATCCGGGACAGGAGGACAGCCCCAGCATTTT
d_call: TRBD1
v_call: TRBV19
clone_size: -
j_call: TRBJ1-5

cdr3_aa: CSAAERGEQFF
cdr3_nt: TGCAGCGCCGCAGAGAGGGGTGAGCAGTTCTTC
d_call: -
v_call: TRBV29-1
clone_size: -
j_call: TRBJ2-1

cdr3_aa: CAWSPDPTQEKLFF
cdr3_nt: TGTGCCTGGAGTCCGGACCCTACACAGGAAAAACTGTTTTTT
d_call: -
v_call: TRBV30
clone_size: -
j_call: TRBJ1-4

cdr3_aa: CASSTRQKNEKLFF
cdr3_nt: TGTGCCAGTAGTACCCGACAGAAGAATGAAAAACTGTTTTTT
d_call: -
v_call: TRBV19
clone_size: -
j_call: TRBJ1-4

cdr3_aa: CASTLGQGGYYEQYF
cdr3_nt: TGTGCCAGCACCCTTGGACAGGGCGGTTACTACGAGCAGTACTTC
d_call: TRBD1
v_call: TRBV5-8
clone_size: -
j_call: TRBJ2-7

cdr3_aa: CASSPWKGSVEEQYF
cdr3_nt: TGTGCCAGCAGCCCCTGGAAGGGGTCCGTGGAAGAGCAGTACTTC
d_call: -
v_call: TRBV7-8
clone_size: -
j_call: TRBJ2-7

cdr3_aa: CASSNSGRAYEQFF
cdr3_nt: TGTGCCAGCAGCAATAGCGGGAGGGCCTATGAGCAGTTCTTC
d_call: TRBD2
v_call: TRBV7-9
clone_size: once
j_call: TRBJ2-1

cdr3_aa: CASSQAGTITVRYF
cdr3_nt: TGTGCCAGCAGCCAAGCCGGGACAATAACGGTGCGGTACTTC
d_call: -
v_call: TRBV14
clone_size: -
j_call: TRBJ2-7

cdr3_aa: CASSDRDKSLNTEAFF
cdr3_nt: TGCGCCAGCTCAGACCGGGACAAAAGTTTGAACACTGAAGCTTTCTTT
d_call: -
v_call: TRBV5-1
clone_size: -
j_call: TRBJ1-1

cdr3_aa: CASSQEALPTDTQYF
cdr3_nt: TGCGCCAGCAGCCAAGAGGCGCTTCCCACAGATACGCAGTATTTT
d_call: -
v_call: TRBV4-3
clone_size: -
j_call: TRBJ2-3